Presented here are 28 T cell receptor beta chains from one specimen sequenced in a study of T cells in Graves' hyperthyroidism and ophthalmopathy. Amplified TCR beta CDR3 regions came from RNA transcripts. First-round RT-PCR with HTBI primers amplified the TCR CDR3 region. TCRdb fed the multiplex PCR reads into MiXCR, producing one record per CDR3 protein. The repertoire holds around 600,000 distinct CDR3 sequences, 13% to 15% seen once, with around 7% in the top ten. The sample was blood. All receptors come from a woman under 30 with Graves' ophthalmopathy.

The chain carries TRBV6-1 and TRBJ1-2; D remains ambiguous. This CDR3 is built from 13 residues. Looked up from germline, CDR1 is MNHNS and CDR2 is SASEGT. The V end lost 0 bases, the J end lost 4 bases, and 6 bases lay between the germline ends. The CDR3 nucleotides are TGTGCCAGCAGTGAAGCACTGGGCTATGGCTACACCTTC. As protein: CASSEALGYGYTF.

This clonotype was seen at least ten times. V usage is TRBV7-3 and J usage is TRBJ2-3; 8 bases map to TRBD2. This CDR3 contains 15 residues. Germline trimming cut 2 bases from V and 4 bases from J; bases unmatched to any gene: 5. The germline V gene encodes CDR1 SGHTA and CDR2 FQGTGA. The CDR3 here is CASSLAGGVADTQYF. CDR3 bases: TGTGCCAGCAGCTTAGCGGGAGGAGTCGCAGATACGCAGTATTTT.

The chain recombines TRBV5-5 with TRBJ2-7, with 7 bases that match TRBD1. Germline V gives CDR1 SGHKS, CDR2 YYEKEE (reference sequence). CDR3 length: 14 residues. Trimming removed 4 bases from V and 4 bases from J; junction bases left unmatched: 8. The CDR3 here is CASSPPGQLYEQYF. DNA of the CDR3: TGTGCCAGCAGCCCCCCGGGACAGCTGTACGAGCAGTACTTC.

This CDR3 reads CASSLGTVGVHGYTF. The CDR3 DNA reads TGCGCCAGCAGCTTGGGAACGGTTGGGGTACATGGCTACACCTTC. The chain uses TRBV5-1 and TRBJ1-2, with D unclear. Trimming cost V 0 bases and J 6 bases, with 15 bases left between them. CDR1 and CDR2 from the germline V gene are SGHRS and YFSETQ. The CDR3 is made up of 15 amino acids.

This clonotype was counted ten times or more. V is TRBV19 and J is TRBJ2-3; 7 nucleotides match TRBD1. The CDR3 is 14 residues long. Germline CDR1 reads LNHDA; CDR2 reads SQIVND (reference sequence). V dropped 3 bases and J dropped 1; count of bases not matched to a gene: 1. CDR3 coding DNA: TGTGCCAGTAGTATCGGACAGGGCACAGATACGCAGTATTTT. Amino acids: CASSIGQGTDTQYF.

The sample holds many counts of this clonotype. This sequence joins TRBV3-1 and TRBJ1-3, with TRBD1 matching over 7 bases. The CDR3 runs 16 residues. V gave up 0 bases and J gave up 4 bases; unmatched junction bases: 6. Germline V CDR1 and CDR2: LGHDT, YNNKEL (reference sequence). CDR3 sequence reads: CASSQEQGFAGNTIYF. CDR3 sequence (DNA): TGTGCCAGCAGCCAAGAACAGGGGTTCGCCGGAAACACCATATATTTT.

This clonotype was picked up many times. J is TRBJ2-7 and V is TRBV20-1, with unresolved D. Germline CDR1 reads DFQATT; CDR2 reads SNEGSKA (reference sequence). The CDR3 has 11 residues. V was shortened by 6 bases and J by 6 bases, with 12 bases between the two germline ends. Here the CDR3 reads CSAQRAIEQYF. The CDR3 DNA follows: TGCAGTGCCCAAAGAGCAATCGAGCAGTACTTC.

This clonotype was seen many times. The chain combines TRBV29-1 with TRBJ2-5; 7 bases match TRBD2. This CDR3 region has 15 residues. Germline V lookup: CDR1 SQVTM, CDR2 ANQGSEA. V trimming: 4 bases; J trimming: 1 base; junction bases outside the gene matches: 9. CDR3 residues: CSVVTLGGGQETQYF. DNA for the CDR3: TGCAGCGTTGTGACCCTGGGGGGGGGCCAAGAGACCCAGTACTTC.

This clonotype has ten or more counts. This chain joins TRBV6-5 and TRBJ2-3; D gene unclear. The V and J ends lost 0 bases and 6 bases respectively, with 19 bases between them. Germline V lookup: CDR1 MNHEY, CDR2 SVGAGI. The CDR3 length is 17 residues. CDR3 in DNA: TGTGCCAGCAGTTACTCGACTGGCGCACTCGCTACTGATACGCAGTATTTT. This codes for CASSYSTGALATDTQYF.

The chain couples TRBV19 to TRBJ2-1; 11 nucleotides align to TRBD2. Germline V gives CDR1 LNHDA, CDR2 SQIVND (reference sequence). This CDR3 region has 18 residues. Trimming at V came to 1 base and at J to 4 bases, leaving 9 bases not matched to a gene. This CDR3 is CASSIGLAGKGPYNEQFF. The DNA for the CDR3 is TGTGCCAGTAGTATAGGACTAGCGGGAAAAGGACCTTACAATGAGCAGTTCTTC.

This clonotype was seen repeatedly, ten times or more. This chain connects TRBV7-9 to TRBJ2-7; TRBD1 might be the D (5 bases). The CDR3 is 15 amino acids. V lost 1 base, J lost 4 bases, and 14 bases lay in between. From germline, CDR1 is SEHNR and CDR2 FQNEAQ (reference sequence). The CDR3 sequence: CASSLGGSPGYEQYF. CDR3 coding DNA: TGTGCCAGCAGCTTAGGGGGCAGCCCTGGATACGAGCAGTACTTC.

This clonotype occurred a few times. This chain joins TRBV9 and TRBJ1-2, with TRBD1 identical over 10 bases. Unmatched junction bases numbered 12, after V lost 2 bases and J lost 8 bases. Germline CDR1 reads SGDLS; CDR2 reads YYNGEE. The CDR3 is 16 amino acids. In DNA form, the CDR3 reads TGTGCCAGCAGCGTTGGGACAGGGGCCACCTTTGGGGGCTACACCTTC. Translated: CASSVGTGATFGGYTF. Full variable domain (remainder filled in from reference TRBV9 and TRBJ1-2): DSGVTQTPKHLITATGQRVTLRCSPRSGDLSVYWYQQSLDQGLQFLIQYYNGEERAKGNILERFSAQQFPDLHSELNLSSLELGDSALYFCASSVGTGATFGGYTFGSGTRLTVV.

This clonotype was recorded many times. V gene TRBV10-3 combines with J gene TRBJ2-7; D assignment may be TRBD1 or TRBD2 (6 bases each). V dropped 7 bases and J dropped 5 bases, with 15 bases sitting between them. The CDR3 is 13 amino acids. From germline, CDR1 is ENHRY and CDR2 SYGVKD. The CDR3: CAIKEGGADEQYF. The CDR3 nucleotides are TGTGCCATCAAGGAGGGGGGCGCGGACGAGCAGTACTTC.

In its sample, this clonotype was seen many times. The gene calls are TRBV6-5 and TRBJ1-2; weak D call: TRBD1 (6 bases). CDR3 size: 15 residues. Trimming left V 4 bases short and J 6 bases short, with 18 bases between. Germline V CDR1 and CDR2: MNHEY, SVGAGI. CDR3 sequence: CASSSGARGAHGYTF. CDR3 sequence (DNA): TGTGCCAGCAGTTCCGGAGCCCGGGGGGCGCATGGCTACACCTTC.

V is TRBV7-3 and J is TRBJ2-2; 8 positions agree with TRBD2. Germline V gene sequence: CDR1 SGHTA, CDR2 FQGTGA. V lost 6 bases, J lost 3 bases, and 6 bases stayed unmatched. The CDR3 has 15 amino acids. As DNA, the CDR3 is TGTGCCAGCAGACCAACTAGCGGATACACCGGGGAGCTGTTTTTT. It yields the protein CASRPTSGYTGELFF.

In its sample, this clonotype was seen many times. V gene TRBV6-1 combines with J gene TRBJ1-2, with 8 nucleotides matching TRBD1. This CDR3 has 13 amino acids. V lost 5 bases and J lost 5; bases outside the gene matches: 4. The germline V gene encodes CDR1 MNHNS and CDR2 SASEGT. CDR3 in DNA: TGTGCCAGCAGTACAGGGGGTGGTTATGGCTACACCTTC. This encodes CASSTGGGYGYTF.

This clonotype showed up many times. The chain has TRBV28 and TRBJ1-2, with TRBD1 as a possible D gene (5 bases). V lost 4 bases and J lost 4, with 16 bases in between. Per the germline V gene, CDR1 is MDHEN and CDR2 is SYDVKM. The CDR3 has 15 amino acids. This CDR3 reads CASSSPRARVYGYTF. CDR3 DNA sequence: TGTGCCAGCAGTTCCCCTAGGGCCAGGGTCTATGGCTACACCTTC.

This clonotype was counted many times. This chain links TRBV9 with TRBJ2-4; D may be TRBD2 (5 bases). Between the trimmed V and J ends, which lost 0 bases and 0 bases, there was a span of 7 bases. Germline CDR1 reads SGDLS; CDR2 reads YYNGEE. This CDR3 spans 15 amino acids. This CDR3 is CASSVDGVAKNIQYF. CDR3 in DNA: TGTGCCAGCAGCGTAGACGGGGTAGCCAAAAACATTCAGTACTTC. Full variable domain (remainder filled in from reference TRBV9 and TRBJ2-4): DSGVTQTPKHLITATGQRVTLRCSPRSGDLSVYWYQQSLDQGLQFLIQYYNGEERAKGNILERFSAQQFPDLHSELNLSSLELGDSALYFCASSVDGVAKNIQYFGAGTRLSVL.

The sample holds many counts of this clonotype. V usage is TRBV28 and J usage is TRBJ2-3, with D tentatively TRBD2 (6 bases). Trimming stripped 2 bases from V and 2 bases from J, with 11 bases between. CDR3 length: 15 residues. Germline lookup yields CDR1 MDHEN and CDR2 SYDVKM. CDR3 sequence: CASSLVGSFTDTQYF. CDR3 nucleotides: TGTGCCAGCAGTTTAGTCGGGAGCTTCACAGATACGCAGTATTTT.

The V and J genes are TRBV6-1 and TRBJ2-7, with TRBD2 matching over 9 bases. Trimming at V came to 7 bases and at J to 3 bases, leaving 4 bases not matched to a gene. Germline-derived CDR1 and CDR2 are MNHNS and SASEGT. The CDR3 contains 13 residues. The CDR3 loop reads CASIPSGNYEQYF. For the CDR3, the DNA is TGTGCCAGCATCCCTAGCGGGAACTACGAGCAGTACTTC.

This clonotype was seen at least ten times. The genes are TRBV12-3 or TRBV12-4 and TRBJ2-1, with TRBD2 identical over 8 bases. The ends lost 7 bases at V and 3 bases at J; junction bases unmatched: 8. The CDR3 runs 15 residues. The CDR3 protein is CASTLPGLVYNEQFF. Here the CDR3 DNA reads TGTGCCAGCACCTTGCCGGGACTAGTCTACAATGAGCAGTTCTTC.

Ten or more counts support this clonotype. This rearrangement joins TRBV3-1 to TRBJ2-7; 10 bases are shared with TRBD1. The CDR3 is 14 residues long. CDR1 is LGHDT, CDR2 YNNKEL, per germline (reference sequence). V shed 3 bases and J 7 bases; nucleotides not matched to a gene: 6. The DNA for the CDR3 is TGTGCCAGCAGCCAGCCGGGACAGGGGATAGAGCAGTACTTC. Protein sequence: CASSQPGQGIEQYF.

This clonotype was observed a handful of times. The chain couples TRBV4-1 to TRBJ2-7, with 7 bases fitting TRBD1. The CDR3 contains 15 residues. CDR1 is MGHRA, CDR2 YSYEKL, per germline. V shed 1 base, J shed 5 bases, and the junction held 8 bases outside the gene matches. CDR3 sequence reads: CASSQAGLGTDEQYF. Here the CDR3 DNA reads TGCGCCAGCAGCCAAGCTGGGCTGGGGACAGACGAGCAGTACTTC.

The genes are TRBV18 and TRBJ2-1; the match to TRBD1 covers 10 bases. The CDR3 runs 14 residues. V trimming: 3 bases; J trimming: 9 bases; junction bases outside the gene matches: 5. Germline lookup yields CDR1 KGHSH and CDR2 LQKENI. CDR3 loop: CASSPGTGALEQFF. CDR3 in DNA: TGTGCCAGCTCACCCGGGACAGGGGCCCTTGAGCAGTTCTTC.

In its sample, this clonotype was seen many times. The chain uses TRBV12-3 or TRBV12-4 and TRBJ2-5; TRBD1 agrees at 10 bases. With 7 bases clipped from V and 12 bases from J, the junction kept 11 bases outside the gene matches. This CDR3 region has 13 residues. Here the CDR3 DNA reads TGTGCCAGCACCCCGGGACAGGGGCAAAGGGAGTACTTC. Translated: CASTPGQGQREYF.

The rearrangement joins TRBV28 to TRBJ2-7, with D possibly matching TRBD1 (6 bases). Germline CDR1 is MDHEN and CDR2 is SYDVKM. The CDR3 is 12 residues long. V was clipped by 6 bases and J by 5 bases, with 11 bases between them. CDR3 sequence reads: CASRENRDEQYF. The CDR3 DNA reads TGTGCCAGCAGGGAGAACAGGGACGAGCAGTACTTC.

This clonotype was detected many times. CDR3 loop: CASRLGTTDTQYF. The CDR3 coding sequence is TGTGCCAGCCGGCTTGGCACCACAGATACGCAGTATTTT. This sequence joins TRBV27 and TRBJ2-3; D not certain. This CDR3 is 13 amino acids long. Trimming took 8 bases from V and 2 from J, leaving 11 bases between them. Germline V lookup: CDR1 MNHEY, CDR2 SMNVEV (reference sequence).

This clonotype was observed at least ten times. The genes are TRBV28 and TRBJ2-7; perhaps TRBD1 as D (6 bases). V dropped 7 bases and J dropped 9 bases, with 31 bases sitting between them. CDR1 MDHEN and CDR2 SYDVKM come from the germline V gene. This CDR3 region has 17 residues. The CDR3 loop is CASTPKGSQGPLLGQYF. DNA of the CDR3: TGTGCCAGCACCCCCAAGGGCTCGCAGGGGCCTCTCCTGGGGCAGTACTTC.